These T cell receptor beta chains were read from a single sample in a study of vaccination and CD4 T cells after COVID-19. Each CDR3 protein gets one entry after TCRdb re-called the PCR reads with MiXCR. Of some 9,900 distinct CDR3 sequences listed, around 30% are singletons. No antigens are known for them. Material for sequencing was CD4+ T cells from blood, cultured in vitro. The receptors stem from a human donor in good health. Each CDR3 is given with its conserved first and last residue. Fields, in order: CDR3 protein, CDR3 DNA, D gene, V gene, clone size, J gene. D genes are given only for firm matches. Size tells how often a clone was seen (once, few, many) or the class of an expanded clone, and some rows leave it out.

CASSYPLLAANYEQYF | TGTGCCAGCAGTTACCCCCTTCTAGCGGCCAACTACGAGCAGTACTTC | TRBD2 | TRBV6-2/TRBV6-3 | NA | TRBJ2-7
CASTPPTDTQYF | TGTGCCAGCACCCCTCCCACAGATACGCAGTATTTT | NA | TRBV7-2 | NA | TRBJ2-3
CASSWEVGETQYF | TGTGCCAGCAGTTGGGAGGTTGGAGAGACCCAGTACTTC | NA | TRBV6-5 | few | TRBJ2-5
CASTVQGNQPQHF | TGTGCCAGTACTGTGCAGGGGAATCAGCCCCAGCATTTT | NA | TRBV19 | NA | TRBJ1-5
CSARDRTGENQPQHF | TGCAGTGCTAGAGATCGGACAGGGGAGAATCAGCCCCAGCATTTT | TRBD1 | TRBV20-1 | few | TRBJ1-5
CSVRDGNTGELFF | TGCAGCGTTAGGGACGGGAACACCGGGGAGCTGTTTTTT | NA | TRBV29-1 | few | TRBJ2-2
CASSPGQGTEAFF | TGTGCCAGCAGCCCCGGGCAGGGAACTGAAGCTTTCTTT | NA | TRBV7-3 | NA | TRBJ1-1
CASSVTGAEAFF | TGTGCCAGTAGTGTGACAGGAGCTGAAGCTTTCTTT | NA | TRBV19 | NA | TRBJ1-1
CASSLSGNEQFF | TGTGCCAGCAGCTTATCAGGAAATGAGCAGTTCTTC | NA | TRBV7-9 | few | TRBJ2-1
CASSFSSGAYGYTF | TGTGCCAGCAGCTTCTCTTCAGGTGCTTATGGCTACACCTTC | NA | TRBV5-3 | NA | TRBJ1-2
CSAPTGEETQYF | TGCAGTGCCCCGACAGGGGAAGAGACCCAGTACTTC | TRBD1 | TRBV20-1 | few | TRBJ2-5
CSARDRAGGQGERPQHF | TGCAGTGCTAGAGACCGGGCCGGAGGACAGGGCGAACGGCCCCAGCATTTT | TRBD1 | TRBV20-1 | NA | TRBJ1-5
CSAREPGTNEQYF | TGCAGTGCTAGAGAACCAGGGACCAACGAGCAGTACTTC | NA | TRBV20-1 | NA | TRBJ2-7
CASSLEVTQGAKGYTF | TGTGCCAGCAGCTTAGAAGTTACACAGGGGGCGAAGGGCTACACCTTC | TRBD1 | TRBV7-9 | medium-sized | TRBJ1-2
CSARLTSTDTQYF | TGCAGTGCTAGATTGACTAGCACAGATACGCAGTATTTT | NA | TRBV20-1 | NA | TRBJ2-3
CSARDPGSSGRAGSYNEQFF | TGCAGTGCTAGAGATCCCGGTTCCAGCGGGAGGGCCGGCTCCTACAATGAGCAGTTCTTC | TRBD2 | TRBV20-1 | NA | TRBJ2-1
CASSLGGGGNQPQHF | TGTGCCAGCAGTTTAGGGGGGGGGGGCAATCAGCCCCAGCATTTT | NA | TRBV27 | few | TRBJ1-5
CASSEDRAPLQPQHF | TGTGCCAGTAGTGAGGACAGGGCTCCCCTCCAGCCCCAGCATTTT | TRBD1 | TRBV19 | NA | TRBJ1-5
CASSSGPSGEQYF | TGTGCCAGCAGCTCCGGCCCCTCCGGCGAGCAGTACTTC | NA | TRBV11-3 | NA | TRBJ2-7
CASSLEGQGSPLHF | TGTGCCAGCAGCTTAGAAGGGCAGGGATCACCCCTCCACTTT | NA | TRBV7-9 | NA | TRBJ1-6
CASSYDSLNQPQHF | TGTGCCAGCAGTTACGACAGTCTCAATCAGCCCCAGCATTTT | NA | TRBV6-2/TRBV6-3 | NA | TRBJ1-5
CASSLTRQPSNQPQHF | TGTGCCAGCAGTTTGACGCGACAGCCTAGCAATCAGCCCCAGCATTTT | NA | TRBV6-5 | NA | TRBJ1-5
CASSLGRGEETQYF | TGCGCCAGCAGCTTGGGTAGGGGAGAAGAGACCCAGTACTTC | NA | TRBV5-1 | few | TRBJ2-5
CASSPWTGDTQYF | TGTGCCAGCAGTCCGTGGACGGGAGATACGCAGTATTTT | NA | TRBV6-2/TRBV6-3 | few | TRBJ2-3
CSARDVRQGGDTQYF | TGCAGTGCTAGAGATGTGCGACAGGGCGGCGATACGCAGTATTTT | TRBD1 | TRBV20-1 | NA | TRBJ2-3
CASSYSSARRVANQPQHF | TGTGCCAGCAGTTATTCCTCGGCCCGGCGGGTGGCAAATCAGCCCCAGCATTTT | NA | TRBV6-5 | few | TRBJ1-5
CASSEAGRRYGYTF | TGTGCCAGCAGTGAAGCAGGACGGCGGTATGGCTACACCTTC | NA | TRBV6-1 | medium-sized | TRBJ1-2
CSARDILKERQGSQPQHF | TGCAGTGCTAGAGATATACTGAAAGAACGACAGGGAAGCCAGCCCCAGCATTTT | TRBD1 | TRBV20-1 | medium-sized | TRBJ1-5